A selection of T cell receptor beta chains follows, all from one sample in a study of blood T cell repertoires in COVID-19. The repertoire was sequenced with immunoSEQ multiplex PCR; TCRdb's copy has only in-frame clones and lacks some. Among 20,000 to 25,000 clones listed, approximately 90% were seen once. Sequences were obtained from peripheral blood. Receptors were obtained from a human donor with active COVID-19. The donor label of this sample is uncertain. The CDR3 runs from the conserved cysteine through the conserved F or W. The D gene is left open where the match is weak. Some rows mark clone size as missing; the rest say once, few, many or name a class of expanded clone.

V gene	clone size	J gene	D gene	CDR3 protein	CDR3 DNA
TRBV4-1	NA	TRBJ2-7	NA	CASSQGPFTRTYEQYF	TGCGCCAGCAGCCAAGGACCATTTACCCGGACTTACGAGCAGTACTTC
TRBV28	NA	TRBJ2-3	NA	CASSLEVAQYF	TGTGCCAGCAGTTTAGAGGTGGCGCAGTATTTT
TRBV10-2	NA	TRBJ1-2	NA	CASKEGDGDGYTF	TGCGCCAGCAAAGAGGGGGACGGGGATGGCTACACCTTC
TRBV30	NA	TRBJ1-4	NA	CAWSSPLSNEKLFF	TGTGCCTGGAGTTCGCCGCTTAGTAATGAAAAACTGTTTTTT
TRBV5-3	NA	TRBJ2-1	TRBD2	CARSSGFRPGLAPWDEQFF	TGTGCCAGAAGCTCCGGGTTCCGGCCGGGACTAGCTCCTTGGGATGAGCAGTTCTTC
TRBV10-2	NA	TRBJ2-1	TRBD2	CASSEYLAGNEQFF	TGCGCCAGCAGTGAGTACCTAGCGGGGAATGAGCAGTTCTTC
TRBV6-2/TRBV6-3	NA	TRBJ1-1	TRBD1	CASSYSSGGLGTEAFF	TGTGCCAGCAGTTACTCCTCAGGGGGTCTGGGCACTGAAGCTTTCTTT
TRBV9	NA	TRBJ2-2	NA	CASSPTTSPNTGELFF	TGTGCCAGCAGCCCCACTACCTCTCCTAACACCGGGGAGCTGTTTTTT
TRBV7-9	NA	TRBJ2-1	TRBD2	CASSLGTSDYNEQFF	TGTGCCAGCAGCTTAGGGACTAGCGATTACAATGAGCAGTTCTTC
TRBV30	NA	TRBJ2-7	NA	CAWSAGNAYEQYF	TGTGCCTGGAGTGCCGGTAATGCCTACGAGCAGTACTTC
TRBV7-3	NA	TRBJ1-2	TRBD1	CASSLSGTGEGYTF	TGTGCCAGCAGCTTGAGTGGGACAGGGGAAGGCTACACCTTC
TRBV11-2	NA	TRBJ2-1	NA	CASSLSGFGEQFF	TGTGCCAGCAGCTTATCAGGGTTCGGGGAGCAGTTCTTC
TRBV2	NA	TRBJ2-3	TRBD2	CASTRSGGSDTQYF	TGTGCCAGCACTCGGAGCGGGGGATCAGATACGCAGTATTTT
TRBV11-2	NA	TRBJ2-7	NA	CASSLDRIEQYF	TGTGCCAGCAGCTTAGACAGGATCGAGCAGTACTTC
TRBV10-3	once	TRBJ1-2	NA	CAISESAMTYYGYTF	TGTGCCATCAGTGAGTCGGCGATGACTTATTATGGCTACACCTTC
TRBV6-5	NA	TRBJ1-2	NA	CASSREIGRGYGYTF	TGTGCCAGCAGCAGAGAGATAGGAAGGGGCTATGGCTACACCTTC
TRBV9	NA	TRBJ2-7	TRBD2	CASSLTSGGTYEQYF	TGTGCCAGCAGCTTGACTAGCGGAGGTACCTACGAGCAGTACTTC
TRBV7-3	NA	TRBJ2-1	TRBD2	CASSQTSGSGEQFF	TGTGCCAGCAGCCAAACTAGCGGGAGTGGTGAGCAGTTCTTC
TRBV3-1/TRBV3-2	NA	TRBJ2-1	TRBD2	CASSRGAGANEQFF	TGTGCCAGCAGCCGGGGAGCGGGAGCCAATGAGCAGTTCTTC
TRBV6-2/TRBV6-3	once	TRBJ2-7	NA	CASSYSRGEQYF	TGTGCCAGCAGTTACTCAAGGGGCGAGCAGTACTTC
TRBV11-3	once	TRBJ2-2	NA	CASSLLATGELFF	TGTGCCAGCAGCTTGTTGGCCACCGGGGAGCTGTTTTTT
TRBV5-1	NA	TRBJ1-4	NA	CASSLGGAIREKLFF	TGCGCCAGCAGCTTGGGCGGGGCGATTCGAGAAAAACTGTTTTTT
TRBV19	NA	TRBJ1-2	NA	CASSDGLGWNGYTF	TGTGCCAGTAGTGACGGTCTGGGCTGGAATGGCTACACCTTC
TRBV11-1	once	TRBJ2-1	NA	CASSFDQGREQFF	TGTGCCAGCAGCTTCGATCAGGGGCGGGAGCAGTTCTTC
TRBV11-2	few	TRBJ2-3	TRBD2	CASSLVGLAGRADTQYF	TGTGCCAGCAGCTTAGTTGGACTAGCGGGAAGGGCAGATACGCAGTATTTT
TRBV27	once	TRBJ1-4	TRBD1	CASSPNPTGFWEKLFF	TGTGCCAGCAGTCCAAATCCGACAGGGTTTTGGGAAAAACTGTTTTTT
TRBV6-1	NA	TRBJ2-2	NA	CASSELYTGELFF	TGTGCCAGCAGTGAACTTTATACCGGGGAGCTGTTTTTT
TRBV3-1/TRBV3-2	NA	TRBJ2-1	NA	CASSQGRGNEQFF	TGTGCCAGCAGCCAAGGAAGGGGCAATGAGCAGTTCTTC
TRBV19	NA	TRBJ2-7	TRBD2	CASSGLADEQYF	TGTGCCAGTAGCGGACTAGCGGACGAGCAGTACTTC
TRBV30	NA	TRBJ1-2	TRBD1	CAGITGGGYTF	TGTGCCGGAATTACAGGGGGCGGCTACACCTTC
TRBV19	NA	TRBJ2-2	NA	CASMRVDTGELFF	TGTGCCAGTATGCGAGTGGACACCGGGGAGCTGTTTTTT
TRBV5-1	NA	TRBJ1-5	NA	CASSLDSPGSQPQHF	TGCGCCAGCAGCTTGGATTCCCCGGGAAGCCAGCCCCAGCATTTT
TRBV3-1/TRBV3-2	NA	TRBJ2-7	TRBD2	CASSSRNSGSMSYEQYF	TGTGCCAGCAGCTCGCGGAATAGCGGGAGTATGTCCTACGAGCAGTACTTC
TRBV5-6	NA	TRBJ2-7	TRBD2	CASSLVGLAGAHEQYF	TGTGCCAGCAGCTTGGTCGGACTAGCGGGAGCCCACGAGCAGTACTTC
TRBV5-1	once	TRBJ2-1	TRBD2	CASSPLAGEGYEQFF	TGCGCCAGCAGTCCGCTAGCGGGAGAAGGGTATGAGCAGTTCTTC
TRBV6-6	NA	TRBJ1-6	TRBD1	CASNKGALGSPLHF	TGTGCCAGCAACAAGGGGGCATTGGGTTCACCCCTCCACTTT
TRBV27	few	TRBJ2-3	NA	CASSLSVSGADTQYF	TGTGCCAGCAGTTTATCTGTCTCCGGGGCAGATACGCAGTATTTT
TRBV5-1	NA	TRBJ2-3	TRBD2	CASSLGGGGADTQYF	TGCGCCAGCAGCTTAGGCGGGGGAGGAGCAGATACGCAGTATTTT
TRBV13	NA	TRBJ1-1	NA	CASSLGWRDTEAFF	TGTGCCAGCAGCTTAGGGTGGAGGGACACTGAAGCTTTCTTT
TRBV6-5	once	TRBJ1-1	NA	CASRKPIGGNTEAFF	TGTGCCAGCAGAAAGCCGATAGGGGGGAACACTGAAGCTTTCTTT
TRBV4-2	NA	TRBJ2-2	TRBD1	CASSPRQGTAPGELFF	TGTGCCAGCAGCCCCCGGCAGGGGACAGCCCCCGGGGAGCTGTTTTTT
TRBV18	NA	TRBJ2-5	NA	CASSPGSGAGETQYF	TGTGCCAGCTCACCAGGCTCCGGCGCGGGGGAGACCCAGTACTTC
TRBV5-4	NA	TRBJ2-1	TRBD2	CASSISGRKRYNEQFF	TGTGCCAGCAGCATTAGCGGGAGAAAGAGGTACAATGAGCAGTTCTTC
TRBV28	once	TRBJ2-7	TRBD2	CASRGTSWTYEQYF	TGTGCCAGTAGGGGGACTAGCTGGACCTACGAGCAGTACTTC
TRBV5-1	NA	TRBJ2-1	TRBD2	CASSLGTSGNEQFF	TGCGCCAGCAGCTTGGGGACTAGCGGGAATGAGCAGTTCTTC
TRBV9	NA	TRBJ1-1	TRBD1	CASNPGTGSTEAFF	TGTGCCAGCAACCCCGGGACAGGGTCGACTGAAGCTTTCTTT
TRBV6-6	medium-sized	TRBJ2-7	TRBD1	CASSSRDSYEQYF	TGTGCCAGCAGTTCCCGGGACAGCTACGAGCAGTACTTC
TRBV11-2	NA	TRBJ2-1	TRBD1	CASSMTGTSEQFF	TGTGCCAGCAGCATGACAGGGACCAGTGAGCAGTTCTTC
TRBV7-9	few	TRBJ2-7	NA	CASSLGGKFNEQYF	TGTGCCAGCAGCTTAGGCGGGAAGTTTAACGAGCAGTACTTC
TRBV4-3	NA	TRBJ2-3	NA	CASSQDGLSTDTQYF	TGCGCCAGCAGCCAAGACGGACTTTCCACAGATACGCAGTATTTT
TRBV9	NA	TRBJ2-7	TRBD1	CASSGDRGLSEQYF	TGTGCCAGCAGCGGGGACAGGGGCTTGTCGGAGCAGTACTTC